This T cell receptor beta chain comes out of a study of blood T cell repertoires in COVID-19. Whole-study context: Sites across the United States, Italy and Spain contributed samples from acute and convalescent COVID-19. Sources were T cells, B-cell-depleted T cells, or PBMCs; the material itself was cDNA or gDNA.

In the study's own analysis: Nucleated cell counts were estimated from reference gene primer amplification. Profiling relied on immunoSEQ multiplex PCR, and the TCRdb table lists in-frame clones only, not all of them. Clonal size and the V and J genes are those of that table, whereas D and trimming came from the DNA. The sample records about 200,000 clones, approximately 90% being singletons. Followed over time, Seattle patients had been enrolled while infection was active. Germline trimming cut 6 bases from V and 1 base from J; bases unmatched to any gene: 8. The CDR3 consists of 16 residues. CDR1 is SEHNR and CDR2 is FQNEAQ in the germline V gene (reference sequence).

Sequencing was performed on peripheral blood. This TCR was sampled from a man aged 50 to 60 with COVID-19, enrolled during active disease. This chain joins TRBV7-9 and TRBJ1-1, with TRBD1 matching 10 bases. CDR3 in DNA: TGTGCCAGCAGTTCACCGGGACAGGGGCGGAACACTGAAGCTTTCTTT. Encoded protein: CASSSPGQGRNTEAFF.